The 18 T cell receptor beta chains reported below all come from one sample, sequenced in a study of cytomegalovirus exposure and HLA in healthy donors. The data were produced by immunoSEQ multiplex PCR, yet TCRdb's version contains in-frame clones alone and is incomplete. Of about 98,000 clones detected, around 88% appear once; the ten largest clones hold about 4%. Sequenced: PBMCs. The receptor set was obtained from a woman aged 30 to 39 in good health and CMV-seronegative.

J is TRBJ1-3 and V is TRBV6-5, with TRBD1 matching over 7 bases. The ends lost 5 bases at V and 6 bases at J; junction bases unmatched: 7. The germline V gene encodes CDR1 MNHEY and CDR2 SVGAGI. The CDR3 covers 14 residues. The CDR3 loop reads CASSPDRALNTIYF. For the CDR3, the DNA is TGTGCCAGCAGTCCCGACAGGGCTCTAAACACCATATATTTT.

This clone appeared a few times. The CDR3 here is CASSKTGSTGAGELFF. In nucleotides, the CDR3 is TGTGCCAGTAGCAAAACGGGGTCTACAGGGGCCGGGGAGCTGTTTTTT. The rearrangement links TRBV19 to TRBJ2-2, with 7 bases matching TRBD1. Germline V gene data show CDR1 as LNHDA and CDR2 as SQIVND (reference sequence). Trimming at V came to 6 bases and at J to 6 bases, leaving 13 bases not matched to a gene. The CDR3 sequence is 16 residues long. The full variable domain, in which reference TRBV19 and TRBJ2-2 provide the parts outside the CDR3, is DGGITQSPKYLFRKEGQNVTLSCEQNLNHDAMYWYRQDPGQGLRLIYYSQIVNDFQKGDIAEGYSVSREKKESFPLTVTSAQKNPTAFYLCASSKTGSTGAGELFFGEGSRLTVL.

The gene calls are TRBV6-1 and TRBJ2-5, with TRBD1 matching over 7 bases. J was trimmed by 5 bases and V by 5 bases; bases with no gene match: 5. The CDR3 covers 13 residues. Germline CDR1 MNHNS, CDR2 SASEGT. The CDR3 loop reads CASSLTGWETQYF. The CDR3 DNA reads TGTGCCAGCAGTTTGACAGGGTGGGAGACCCAGTACTTC.

The gene calls are TRBV28 and TRBJ1-5; 8 bases are shared with TRBD1. The length of the CDR3 is 15 residues. CDR1 and CDR2 from the germline V gene are MDHEN and SYDVKM. V was clipped by 4 bases and J by 5 bases; unmatched bases: 7. CDR3 in DNA: TGTGCCAGCAGTTGGGGAGACAGGGGTCATCAGCCCCAGCATTTT. This sequence encodes CASSWGDRGHQPQHF. Full variable domain (rest looked up from reference TRBV28 and TRBJ1-5): DVKVTQSSRYLVKRTGEKVFLECVQDMDHENMFWYRQDPGLGLRLIYFSYDVKMKEKGDIPEGYSVSREKKERFSLILESASTNQTSMYLCASSWGDRGHQPQHFGDGTRLSIL.

The V call is TRBV12-5, the J call TRBJ1-6; D remains unclear. The CDR3 sequence is 16 residues long. The germline V and J ends were trimmed by 2 bases and 7 bases, with 15 bases remaining between them. Germline V CDR1 and CDR2: LGHNT, FRNRAP. The CDR3 DNA reads as TGTGCTAGTGGTTTGTCCACGAGGGTAGGGAATTCACCCCTCCACTTT. Amino acid sequence: CASGLSTRVGNSPLHF.

The rearrangement links TRBV6-1 to TRBJ1-4; maybe TRBD1 (5 bases). The germline V gene encodes CDR1 MNHNS and CDR2 SASEGT. Trimming took 5 bases from V and 1 from J, leaving 8 bases between them. The CDR3 extends over 14 amino acids. For the CDR3, the DNA is TGTGCCAGCAGTCTCAGGGAAACTAATGAAAAACTGTTTTTT. It codes for CASSLRETNEKLFF.

V gene TRBV7-9 combines with J gene TRBJ1-2; 7 bases map to TRBD1. This CDR3 spans 12 amino acids. The V segment lost 5 bases and the J segment 5 bases; nucleotides outside the gene matches: 2. CDR1 SEHNR and CDR2 FQNEAQ come from the germline V gene (reference sequence). The CDR3 loop reads CASSMGQYGYTF. The CDR3, as DNA: TGTGCCAGCAGCATGGGACAGTATGGCTACACCTTC. Filled out from reference TRBV7-9 and TRBJ1-2, the complete variable domain reads DTGVSQNPRHKITKRGQNVTFRCDPISEHNRLYWYRQTLGQGPEFLTYFQNEAQLEKSRLLSDRFSAERPKGSFSTLEIQRTEQGDSAMYLCASSMGQYGYTFGSGTRLTVV.

The V and J genes are TRBV7-3 and TRBJ2-1; 13 bases line up with TRBD2. After removal of 5 bases from V and 9 bases from J, the junction contained 10 bases not matched to a gene. The germline V gene has CDR1 SGHTA and CDR2 FQGTGA. The CDR3 has 16 residues. CDR3 sequence (DNA): TGTGCCAGCAGCCGATCGACTAGCGGGGGGCCGGCTGAGCAGTTCTTC. The encoded protein is CASSRSTSGGPAEQFF.

The rearrangement uses TRBV4-2 and TRBJ2-5; possible D gene TRBD2, 7 bases. V was cut by 0 bases and J by 4 bases, with 12 bases left in between. There are 15 residues in the CDR3. Looked up from germline, CDR1 is LGHNA and CDR2 is YNFKEQ. CDR3 region: CASSQDGGGGETQYF. The CDR3 DNA sequence: TGTGCCAGCAGCCAAGATGGGGGAGGGGGAGAGACCCAGTACTTC.

This sequence joins TRBV14 and TRBJ1-6, with D unresolved. The CDR3 is made up of 15 amino acids. Trimming cost V 0 bases and J 9 bases, with 12 bases left between them. The germline CDR1 and CDR2 sequences are SGHDN and FVKESK. The CDR3 loop is CASSQEFSDISPLHF. In DNA form, the CDR3 reads TGTGCCAGCAGCCAAGAGTTCAGTGATATTTCACCCCTCCACTTT.

The chain employs TRBV6-1 and TRBJ2-7; TRBD2 matches 12 bases. V shed 7 bases, J shed 5 bases, and the junction held 6 bases outside the gene matches. The CDR3 has 14 residues. Germline assignment: CDR1 MNHNS and CDR2 SASEGT. The CDR3 DNA is TGTGCCAGCAAGGTGACTAGCGGGAGAGACGAGCAGTACTTC. Its protein product is CASKVTSGRDEQYF.

This clone was found once. Relative to the germline gene, one junction end is altered; a read error may explain this. This chain connects TRBV5-4 to TRBJ2-1; D unclear. Germline CDR1 and CDR2: SGHNT and YYREEE (reference sequence). This CDR3 has 13 amino acids. The CDR3 nucleotides read TGTGCCAGCAGCCCCGTTATCTACGATGAGCAGTTCTTC. Translating gives CASSPVIYDEQFF.

This chain joins TRBV27 and TRBJ2-7; 9 bases match TRBD1. Trimming removed 2 bases from V and 4 bases from J; junction bases left unmatched: 12. The CDR3 totals 17 residues. Per the germline V gene, CDR1 is MNHEY and CDR2 is SMNVEV (reference sequence). In DNA, the CDR3 is TGTGCCAGCAGTTTAACCGGACAGGGGAGGATTCGATACGAGCAGTACTTC. It encodes CASSLTGQGRIRYEQYF.

The chain couples TRBV19 to TRBJ2-1; TRBD2 agrees at 12 bases. The germline gives CDR1 LNHDA, CDR2 SQIVND (reference sequence). The CDR3 covers 17 residues. J gave up 5 bases and V 5 bases, and 10 bases lay outside the gene matches. CDR3: CASSAPRTSGDHNEQFF. As DNA, the CDR3 is TGTGCCAGTAGTGCACCTCGGACTAGCGGGGACCACAATGAGCAGTTCTTC.

The chain uses TRBV18 and TRBJ2-3, with TRBD1 identical over 10 bases. The trim removed 6 bases at V and 4 bases at J, leaving 4 bases unmatched. CDR3 length: 14 amino acids. From germline, CDR1 is KGHSH and CDR2 LQKENI. The CDR3 region is CASSETGGADTQYF. CDR3 DNA sequence: TGTGCCAGCTCGGAGACAGGGGGCGCAGATACGCAGTATTTT. Full variable domain (remainder filled in from reference TRBV18 and TRBJ2-3): NAGVMQNPRHLVRRRGQEARLRCSPMKGHSHVYWYRQLPEEGLKFMVYLQKENIIDESGMPKERFSAEFPKEGPSILRIQQVVRGDSAAYFCASSETGGADTQYFGPGTRLTVL.

A note on this clone: Additional DNA sequences in this sample encode the identical CDR3. This sequence joins TRBV15 and TRBJ2-7; no firm D call. Germline assignment: CDR1 LNHNV and CDR2 YYDKDF (reference sequence). This CDR3 comprises 14 residues. Trimming stripped 0 bases from V and 0 bases from J, with 6 bases between. Here the CDR3 reads CATSRDRVSYEQYF. CDR3 DNA: TGTGCCACCAGCAGAGATCGGGTCTCCTACGAGCAGTACTTC.

The V and J genes are TRBV4-1 and TRBJ2-7; 8 bases fit TRBD1. Germline V CDR1 and CDR2: MGHRA, YSYEKL. The V and J ends lost 1 base and 2 bases, in that order; junction bases with no gene match: 4. The CDR3 sequence is 15 residues long. The CDR3 DNA is TGCGCCAGCAGCCAAGGGGACAGGAGGACCTACGAGCAGTACTTC. It is translated as CASSQGDRRTYEQYF.

The genes are TRBV6-5 and TRBJ1-1; 10 bases line up with TRBD1. CDR3 size: 15 residues. V gave up 6 bases and J gave up 10 bases; unmatched junction bases: 14. CDR1 MNHEY and CDR2 SVGAGI come from the germline V gene. CDR3 amino acids: CASSPPGQGNGIAFF. CDR3 nucleotides: TGTGCCAGCAGCCCCCCGGGACAGGGGAATGGGATAGCTTTCTTT.